This TCR beta chain was sequenced in a study of T-cell memory formation after mild COVID-19. Overall study context: TCR clusters were mostly confined to one donor each. General study points: Clones that contracted clustered mainly in CM and EM if CD4+ and in EMRA if CD8+. SARS-CoV-2 specificity was not confirmed for second-wave clones peaking on day 37.

Per the germline V gene, CDR1 is SEHNR and CDR2 is FQNEAQ (reference sequence). The CDR3 totals 13 residues. Deletions cut 3 bases from V and 4 bases from J, with 9 bases between. As regards this clonotype: The target antigen is unknown.

With constant-segment primers, 5'RACE yielded cDNA libraries of TCR alpha and TCR beta that carried sample barcodes and UMIs. TCRdb redid the calling of the 5' RACE reads with MiXCR, one entry per CDR3 protein. The data hold 110,000 to 150,000 distinct CDR3 sequences, with approximately 25% observed a single time. The chain employs TRBV7-9 and TRBJ2-5; no definite D call. Sequencing was carried out using PBMCs or a T cell subset sorted from them (not recorded which). This clonotype was obtained from an adult woman who had mild COVID-19 (a few samples of this study predate the infection). Cell type and time point are not known. The CDR3 DNA sequence: TGTGCCAGCAGCTTCGTAGGCGGAGAGACCCAGTACTTC. It encodes CASSFVGGETQYF. The variable domain in full, completed from reference TRBV7-9 and TRBJ2-5, reads DTGVSQNPRHKITKRGQNVTFRCDPISEHNRLYWYRQTLGQGPEFLTYFQNEAQLEKSRLLSDRFSAERPKGSFSTLEIQRTEQGDSAMYLCASSFVGGETQYFGPGTRLLVL.